This section outlines one TCR beta chain sequence together with its context. This clonotype was observed a few times. There is no known antigen for this receptor. No base qualities exist here, and no much larger clone lies one base off it. Library prep was done by 5' RACE. Sequencer: Illumina HiSeq 2500. A second roughly 6 to 11 cycle PCR used a sample-barcoded 5' primer and a J-beta primer mix. Each TCR beta cDNA molecule received a unique molecular identifier from a template-switch 5' adaptor carrying 12 random nucleotides. Each sample yielded at least 2.5 million CDR3-containing paired-end reads. First-strand cDNA synthesis was performed from all RNA using the Mint cDNA synthesis kit, with priming by a TRBC-specific oligonucleotide. Following uracil-DNA glycosylase treatment, all cDNA underwent a first 18-cycle PCR with the universal primers M1SS and BC2_uni_R. Processing in the source paper ran as follows. For normalization, 1 million high-quality reads were randomly selected from each sample, with every read carrying a distinct molecular identifier. Instead of being binned into consensus sequences, reads with shared molecular identifiers were discarded. MiTCR, with a Q25 quality threshold and the strictest error-elimination algorithm, was used for CDR3 identification, clonotype clustering and error correction. A nonparametric unseen species model with Euler transformation was used to estimate lower-bound total TCR beta diversity. The public reads were reprocessed in TCRdb via fastp at Q25 and MiXCR, keeping in-frame beta chains. Merged by CDR3 protein, the rows form single entries marked with the most common genes and DNA. Clone size and V and J calls follow TCRdb, not the original study. The sample table holds 1.2 million to 1.5 million distinct CDR3 sequences, of which around 39% were seen once. 7.9% of the sample comes from the top ten.

Spanning cysteine to phenylalanine, the CDR3 consists of 19 amino acids. Solely the CDR3 DNA is kept, with 57 bases framed from the first base. Ends trimmed: V by 4 bases, J by 1 base; bases unmatched to a gene: 12. CDR1 DFQATT and CDR2 SNEGSKA are derived from the germline V gene (reference sequence). The data were taken from a study of blood T cells in healthy people across ages (dated by TCRdb to between 2014 and 2017). The study in broad terms: In model experiments, template switching captured roughly one uniquely barcoded TCR beta cDNA molecule for every two T cells. To track age-related changes in TCR beta repertoire diversity, the study relied on deep sequencing normalized with unique cDNA molecular identifiers. The donors were split into four age groups: young (average about 15 years), middle-aged (roughly 42), aged (62) and long-lived (about 74). To avoid experimental bias, donors of different ages were distributed randomly across sequencing lanes. The study analyzed two additional independent replicas of 1 million unique cDNA reads from the same blood draw for two donors, one aged 18 to 29 and one aged 80 or older. Results the study describes overall, beyond this receptor: Estimates of total diversity based on one million sequenced T cells were considered lower bounds and underestimates. Compared with the aged group, the long-lived group had more naive CD4+ T cells, fewer expanded clones and increased TCR diversity, a pattern suggesting age selection. Because the CMV infection status of the donors was unknown, age-related changes in expanded clonotypes may potentially have been confounded. Since profiling was done on bulk unsorted PBMCs, naive and antigen-experienced compartments could not be conclusively compared. The percentage of naive T cells measured by flow cytometry correlated strongly with observed TCR beta diversity. Observed TCR beta diversity per million T cells fell roughly linearly with age, and a significant reduction was already apparent by age around 40.

Donors were 39 systemically healthy Caucasian individuals from Russia aged roughly 6 to 90 years. Each donor gave approximately 9.4 milliliters of peripheral blood, drawn into EDTA-treated Vacutainer tubes. Ficoll-Paque density-gradient centrifugation was used to isolate PBMCs, with at least 7 million per sample. Total RNA, at least 6 micrograms per sample, was extracted from PBMCs with Trizol reagent. For every donor, flow cytometry on a PBMC aliquot measured the percentage of naive CD45RAhigh/CD27high T cells. Sequencing was done on a sample of blood. This TCR was sampled from a woman younger than 35 in good health. The rearrangement joined TRBV20-1 to TRBJ2-3, with 15 central nucleotides matching TRBD2. The CDR3 protein sequence reads: CSATGTSGGRKAGTDTQYF. In nucleotide form, the sequence is TGCAGTGCTACCGGGACTAGCGGGGGGAGGAAAGCGGGCACAGATACGCAGTATTTT.